One T cell receptor beta chain is described in this entry. The antigen remains undetermined. This sample is part of a study of persistence of HIV-infected CD4 T cells. The CDR3 totals 13 residues. Looked up from germline, CDR1 is LNHDA and CDR2 is SQIVND (reference sequence). Trimming pared 5 bases from V and 3 bases from J, leaving 8 bases between. This was the immunoSEQ version 4 assay in survey mode. Generated by immunoSEQ multiplex PCR, the TCRdb table keeps only in-frame clones and is missing some. The sample yields some 58,000 clones, 65% to 80% seen once. An overlapping HIV-1 Gag peptide pool stimulated these cells at about 0.9 ug/peptide/mL. CD40L-negative CD69-negative CD45RO-high memory CD4+ T cells were sorted as populations depleted of antigen-responding cells.

The TCR originated in an adult man with HIV who was CMV-seropositive. This rearrangement joins TRBV19 to TRBJ1-5, with D perhaps matching TRBD1 (5 bases). Material: CD4+ T cells sorted from PBMCs after roughly 18-hour stimulation, obtained from a patient who received antiretroviral therapy. This CDR3 is CASSSGVNQPQHF. The CDR3, as DNA: TGTGCCAGTAGTTCGGGGGTCAATCAGCCCCAGCATTTT.